This TCR beta chain originates from a study of T cell changes during pregnancy in multiple sclerosis. Here immunoSEQ multiplex PCR was the method, and the copy in TCRdb shows in-frame clones only, minus some. The repertoire holds tens of thousands of clones, with roughly 90% as singletons. The germline gives CDR1 SGHDT, CDR2 YYEEEE. The CDR3 is 12 residues long. Trimming stripped 4 bases from V and 3 bases from J, with 8 bases between. This TCR was sampled from a female donor in good health, enrolled as a control in a pregnancy study. The chain joins TRBV5-6 to TRBJ2-7; D call uncertain. Sequencing was performed on peripheral blood, taken in the third trimester of pregnancy. The CDR3 is CASSPRDYEQYF. For the CDR3, the DNA is TGTGCCAGCAGCCCCCGCGACTACGAGCAGTACTTC.